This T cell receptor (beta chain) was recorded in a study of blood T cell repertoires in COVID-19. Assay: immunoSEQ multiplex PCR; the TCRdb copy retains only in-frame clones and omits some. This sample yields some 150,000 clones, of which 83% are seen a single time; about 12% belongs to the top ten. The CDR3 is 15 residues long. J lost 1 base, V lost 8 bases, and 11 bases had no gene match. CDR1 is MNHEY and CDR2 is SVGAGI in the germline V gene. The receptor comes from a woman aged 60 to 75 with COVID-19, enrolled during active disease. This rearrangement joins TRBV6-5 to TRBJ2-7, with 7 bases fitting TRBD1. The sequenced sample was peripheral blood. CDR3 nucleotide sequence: TGTGCCAGCTGGCGAGAACAGGGGATTTCCTACGAGCAGTACGTC. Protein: CASWREQGISYEQYV.